The next 8 T cell receptor beta chains were all read from a single sample in a study of early T cells in non-severe SARS-CoV-2 infection. TCRdb independently ran MiXCR on the 5' RACE reads; one entry per CDR3 protein. The table shows around 30,000 distinct CDR3 sequences, with roughly 5.8% occurring only once. The sequencing sample was made of whole blood. These receptors were taken from an adult who was a healthcare worker with PCR-confirmed SARS-CoV-2 infection or an uninfected control (not recorded which).

Points on this clonotype: A single base separates this from a much larger clone, so it may be a read error. This chain joins TRBV28 and TRBJ2-7; possibly TRBD1 for D (6 bases). Looked up from germline, CDR1 is MDHEN and CDR2 is SYDVKM. Trimming removed 7 bases at V and 3 bases at J, with 13 bases between. CDR3 length: 13 residues. Here the CDR3 reads CASMDRTDYEQYF. Written as DNA, the CDR3 is TGTGCCAGCATGGATCGGACAGACTACGAGCAGTACTTC.

This clonotype came up many times. The rearrangement links TRBV27 to TRBJ2-5; 7 bases match TRBD1. The germline gives CDR1 MNHEY, CDR2 SMNVEV (reference sequence). V lost 5 bases and J lost 3; bases outside the gene matches: 9. The CDR3 runs to 15 residues. CDR3 in DNA: TGTGCCAGCAGTCCCCTAACAGGGGAGAAAGAGACCCAGTACTTC. Amino acid sequence: CASSPLTGEKETQYF.

This clonotype was seen many times. This chain uses TRBV6-1 with TRBJ2-6; D is uncertain. The germline V and J ends were trimmed by 7 bases and 0 bases, with 7 bases remaining between them. Germline-derived CDR1 and CDR2 are MNHNS and SASEGT. The CDR3 runs to 14 residues. CDR3 DNA sequence: TGTGCCAGCATCCAGAGCTCTGGGGCCAACGTCCTGACTTTC. The encoded protein is CASIQSSGANVLTF.

The genes are TRBV5-1 and TRBJ2-7; 13 bases are shared with TRBD2. The CDR3 has 15 residues. V shed 2 bases, J shed 7 bases, and the junction held 6 bases outside the gene matches. Germline CDR1 SGHRS, CDR2 YFSETQ. DNA of the CDR3: TGCGCCAGCAGCTTACCGGGACTAGCGGGACAGGAGCAGTACTTC. Encoded protein: CASSLPGLAGQEQYF. The variable domain in full, completed from reference TRBV5-1 and TRBJ2-7, reads KAGVTQTPRYLIKTRGQQVTLSCSPISGHRSVSWYQQTPGQGLQFLFEYFSETQRNKGNFPGRFSGRQFSNSRSEMNVSTLELGDSALYLCASSLPGLAGQEQYFGPGTRLTVT.

V gene TRBV5-1 combines with J gene TRBJ2-1; 8 nucleotides agree with TRBD2. CDR3 size: 15 residues. Germline V gives CDR1 SGHRS, CDR2 YFSETQ. The V segment lost 2 bases and the J segment 6 bases; nucleotides outside the gene matches: 7. This chain's CDR3 is CASSFQAGGLNEQFF. Here the CDR3 DNA reads TGCGCCAGCAGCTTCCAGGCGGGAGGTCTCAATGAGCAGTTCTTC. Based on the CDR3 plus reference TRBV5-1 and TRBJ2-1, the full variable domain is KAGVTQTPRYLIKTRGQQVTLSCSPISGHRSVSWYQQTPGQGLQFLFEYFSETQRNKGNFPGRFSGRQFSNSRSEMNVSTLELGDSALYLCASSFQAGGLNEQFFGPGTRLTVL.

The sample holds many counts of this clonotype. The J gene is TRBJ2-7, the V gene TRBV5-5; 15 nucleotides match TRBD2. The trim removed 3 bases at V and 6 bases at J, leaving 4 bases unmatched. Germline V gene sequence: CDR1 SGHKS, CDR2 YYEKEE (reference sequence). The CDR3 totals 15 residues. The CDR3 sequence: CASSSPGLAGGEQYF. The CDR3 bases are TGTGCCAGCAGCTCTCCGGGACTAGCGGGAGGCGAGCAGTACTTC.

The table lists this clonotype with a few counts. The rearrangement joins TRBV2 to TRBJ2-2; the match to TRBD1 covers 9 bases. The CDR3 has 14 amino acids. Germline V gene sequence: CDR1 SNHLY, CDR2 FYNNEI. With V trimmed by 6 bases and J by 6 bases, 5 bases remained unmatched. The CDR3 coding sequence is TGTGCCAGCAGGGGACAGGGTAACCCCGGGGAGCTGTTTTTT. This translates into CASRGQGNPGELFF.

This clonotype was seen at least ten times. The V call is TRBV5-1, the J call TRBJ2-1; TRBD1 aligns across 10 bases. V lost 3 bases, J lost 7 bases, and 4 bases stayed unmatched. This CDR3 has 14 amino acids. Germline V gene data show CDR1 as SGHRS and CDR2 as YFSETQ. CDR3 region: CASSSGQGPNEQFF. The CDR3 nucleotides are TGCGCCAGCAGCTCGGGACAGGGGCCGAATGAGCAGTTCTTC. The whole variable domain, filled in from reference TRBV5-1 and TRBJ2-1, reads KAGVTQTPRYLIKTRGQQVTLSCSPISGHRSVSWYQQTPGQGLQFLFEYFSETQRNKGNFPGRFSGRQFSNSRSEMNVSTLELGDSALYLCASSSGQGPNEQFFGPGTRLTVL.